These T cell receptor beta chains were read from a single sample in a study of blood T cells in healthy people across ages. TCRdb fed the 5' RACE reads into MiXCR, producing one record per CDR3 protein. The sample has about 590,000 distinct CDR3 sequences, approximately 30% seen once. Sequenced: blood. The receptors derive from a woman older than 75 in good health. Both conserved end residues are part of each CDR3. Fields, in order: J gene, D gene, clone size, V gene, CDR3 DNA, CDR3 protein. D genes are given only for firm matches. A row's size may be missing; if present it is once, few, many or a size class.

j_call: TRBJ2-1; d_call: .; clone_size: many; v_call: TRBV4-2; cdr3_nt: TGTGCCAGCAGCCAAGGGGACCAGAGCAATGAGCAGTTCTTC; cdr3_aa: CASSQGDQSNEQFF
j_call: TRBJ2-7; d_call: .; clone_size: many; v_call: TRBV20-1; cdr3_nt: TGCAGTGCCGCAAGTCCAGGAACTACGTACGAGCAGTACTTC; cdr3_aa: CSAASPGTTYEQYF
j_call: TRBJ2-3; d_call: TRBD2; clone_size: many; v_call: TRBV19; cdr3_nt: TGTGCCAGTAGTATAGCAAGCCTAGCGGGGGTTCCAACTGCTGCAGATACGCAGTATTTT; cdr3_aa: CASSIASLAGVPTAADTQYF
j_call: TRBJ2-5; d_call: TRBD1; clone_size: many; v_call: TRBV25-1; cdr3_nt: TGTGCCAGCAGTGAAGGGACAGGGCTGGGGGAGACCCAGTACTTC; cdr3_aa: CASSEGTGLGETQYF
j_call: TRBJ1-1; d_call: .; clone_size: many; v_call: TRBV5-1; cdr3_nt: TGCGCCAGCAGCTTGGGGCATGGGGTGAGCACTGAAGCTTTCTTT; cdr3_aa: CASSLGHGVSTEAFF
j_call: TRBJ2-7; d_call: TRBD1; clone_size: many; v_call: TRBV9; cdr3_nt: TGTGCCAGCAGCCCACCCGGGACAGGGTACGACGAGCAGTACTTC; cdr3_aa: CASSPPGTGYDEQYF
j_call: TRBJ1-2; d_call: .; clone_size: many; v_call: TRBV7-2; cdr3_nt: TGTGCCAGCAGCTTACAGGGCCGAGCCTATGGCTACACCTTC; cdr3_aa: CASSLQGRAYGYTF
j_call: TRBJ1-1; d_call: .; clone_size: .; v_call: TRBV27; cdr3_nt: TGTGCCAGCAGGATTACGGGGAGCACTGAAGCTTTCTTT; cdr3_aa: CASRITGSTEAFF
j_call: TRBJ1-2; d_call: .; clone_size: few; v_call: TRBV5-1; cdr3_nt: TGCGCCAGCAGCTCACAGGGCATCGGCTATGGCTACACCTTC; cdr3_aa: CASSSQGIGYGYTF
j_call: TRBJ1-2; d_call: .; clone_size: few; v_call: TRBV12-3/TRBV12-4; cdr3_nt: TGTGCCAGCAGGCAGGACAGCCTAATCTATGGCTACACCTTC; cdr3_aa: CASRQDSLIYGYTF
j_call: TRBJ2-7; d_call: .; clone_size: many; v_call: TRBV20-1; cdr3_nt: TGCAGTGCCTCTGCTCCACAGGGCAAGAACGAGCAGTACTTC; cdr3_aa: CSASAPQGKNEQYF
j_call: TRBJ1-2; d_call: .; clone_size: many; v_call: TRBV7-3; cdr3_nt: TGTGCCAGCAGCTTATCGGGGGCCGAAGACTATGGCTACACCTTC; cdr3_aa: CASSLSGAEDYGYTF
j_call: TRBJ2-4; d_call: .; clone_size: .; v_call: TRBV11-2; cdr3_nt: TGTGCCAGCAGCTTGCTACCATTTATAGCCAAAAACATTCAGTACTTC; cdr3_aa: CASSLLPFIAKNIQYF
j_call: TRBJ1-1; d_call: .; clone_size: many; v_call: TRBV4-1; cdr3_nt: TGCGCCAGCAGCCTAAAGCCGGGCGGGAACACTGAAGCTTTCTTT; cdr3_aa: CASSLKPGGNTEAFF
j_call: TRBJ2-4; d_call: TRBD2; clone_size: .; v_call: TRBV27; cdr3_nt: TGTGCCAGCAGTTCAAACCCCCTAGCGGGAGGCCTGGGGTACAAAGACATTCAGTACTTC; cdr3_aa: CASSSNPLAGGLGYKDIQYF
j_call: TRBJ2-7; d_call: TRBD2; clone_size: many; v_call: TRBV7-2; cdr3_nt: TGTGCCAGCAGCCCACTTAGCGGGGTATCCTACAATGAGCAGTACTTC; cdr3_aa: CASSPLSGVSYNEQYF
j_call: TRBJ2-5; d_call: TRBD1; clone_size: many; v_call: TRBV27; cdr3_nt: TGTGCCAGCAGTTTACGGGACAGCCAAGAGACCCAGTACTTC; cdr3_aa: CASSLRDSQETQYF
j_call: TRBJ2-7; d_call: .; clone_size: many; v_call: TRBV20-1; cdr3_nt: TGCAGTGCTTTACTGGCACAGGGCTTAGGGGAGCAGTACTTC; cdr3_aa: CSALLAQGLGEQYF
j_call: TRBJ1-2; d_call: .; clone_size: many; v_call: TRBV10-3; cdr3_nt: TGTGCCATCAGTGAGGACTATGGCTACACCTTC; cdr3_aa: CAISEDYGYTF
j_call: TRBJ1-2; d_call: .; clone_size: many; v_call: TRBV9; cdr3_nt: TGTGCCAGCAGCCCCTTGTCTTTCGCAAGCTCGGGCTATGGCTACACCTTC; cdr3_aa: CASSPLSFASSGYGYTF
j_call: TRBJ1-1; d_call: .; clone_size: .; v_call: TRBV7-9; cdr3_nt: TGTGCCAGCAGCGGTCTGGGGACTGAAGCTTTCTTT; cdr3_aa: CASSGLGTEAFF
j_call: TRBJ2-3; d_call: .; clone_size: many; v_call: TRBV12-3/TRBV12-4; cdr3_nt: TGTGCCAGCAGTTTAGTCAGGGGCGCAGATACGCAGTATTTT; cdr3_aa: CASSLVRGADTQYF
j_call: TRBJ2-5; d_call: .; clone_size: few; v_call: TRBV7-3; cdr3_nt: TGTGCCAGCAGCTTAAATTCCCCCCCCAATGAGCAGTACTTC; cdr3_aa: CASSLNSPPNEQYF
j_call: TRBJ1-1; d_call: TRBD1; clone_size: .; v_call: TRBV5-6; cdr3_nt: TGTGCCAGCAGCTCCTCCACGGACAGGGCGAACACTGAAGCTTTCTTT; cdr3_aa: CASSSSTDRANTEAFF